This TCR beta chain was found in a study of regulatory T cells in long-lasting Graves disease. This clonotype has at least ten counts. Its antigen is currently unknown. Study-wide points: The study found persistent patients shared more public clonotypes (roughly 3,000) than new patients (over 850).

Per the germline V gene, CDR1 is KGHDR and CDR2 is SFDVKD. V lost 7 bases to trimming and J lost 0 bases; unmatched junction nucleotides: 4. CDR3 length equals 15 residues. HTBI primers from iRepertoire and Arm-PCR of CDR3 regions yielded the TCR beta libraries. In TCRdb, the multiplex PCR reads were re-called with MiXCR into one record per CDR3 protein. The data show approximately 300,000 distinct CDR3 sequences, 18% seen once. Described time point: newly diagnosed GD, antithyroid drugs for less than 3 months. PBMCs were the source of the RNA used for TCR sequencing. This TCR derives from a female donor with Graves disease. The rearrangement uses TRBV24-1 and TRBJ1-1; 10 nucleotides line up with TRBD1. Sequenced material: peripheral blood mononuclear cells (PBMCs), taken at new diagnosis, from a patient treated with antithyroid drugs. The CDR3 protein is CATRPTGGLNTEAFF. The CDR3 coding sequence is TGTGCCACCAGACCGACAGGGGGCTTGAACACTGAAGCTTTCTTT.